The TCR beta chain described here comes from a study of T-cell memory formation after mild COVID-19. Study results and caveats: Researchers could not confirm that second-wave clones peaking on day 37 targeted SARS-CoV-2. Within pre-infection memory, some responding clones were found, suggesting cross-reactive memory joined.

This clonotype was recorded a few times. What it binds is unknown. From 5'RACE with constant-segment primers came TCR alpha and TCR beta cDNA libraries that carried sample barcodes and UMIs. MiXCR, run by TCRdb on the 5' RACE reads, gives a single entry per CDR3 protein. Of about 290,000 distinct CDR3 sequences listed, approximately 15% were seen once; the top ten hold more than 20%. With 5 bases removed from V and 1 base from J, the gap between germline ends came to 16 bases. There are 16 residues in the CDR3. Sequenced: PBMCs or a T cell subset sorted from them (not recorded which). V is TRBV12-3 or TRBV12-4 and J is TRBJ2-3, with D possibly matching TRBD1 (5 bases). The sequence was obtained from a man between 18 and 35 years old who had mild COVID-19 (a few samples of this study predate the infection). Cell type and time point are not known. The CDR3 DNA reads TGTGCCAGCAGTCCCCAAGGGGTTAAGGGCACAGATACGCAGTATTTT. Protein product: CASSPQGVKGTDTQYF.